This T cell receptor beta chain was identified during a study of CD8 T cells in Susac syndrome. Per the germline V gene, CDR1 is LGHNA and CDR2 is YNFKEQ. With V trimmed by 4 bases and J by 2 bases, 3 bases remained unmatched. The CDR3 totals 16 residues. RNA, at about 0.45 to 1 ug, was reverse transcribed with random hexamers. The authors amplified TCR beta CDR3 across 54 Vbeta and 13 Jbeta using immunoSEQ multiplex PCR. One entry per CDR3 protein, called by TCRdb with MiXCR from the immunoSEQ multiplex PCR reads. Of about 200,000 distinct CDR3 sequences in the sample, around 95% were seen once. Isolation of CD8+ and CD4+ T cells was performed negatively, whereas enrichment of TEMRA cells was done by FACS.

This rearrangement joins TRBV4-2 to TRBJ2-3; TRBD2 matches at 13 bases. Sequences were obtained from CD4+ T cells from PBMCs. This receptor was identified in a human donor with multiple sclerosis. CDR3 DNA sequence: TGTGCCAGCAGCCGGGGACTAGCGGGGCTCACAGATACGCAGTATTTT. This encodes CASSRGLAGLTDTQYF.